The entry that follows covers one T cell receptor beta chain sequence. The germline V gene encodes CDR1 LNHDA and CDR2 SQIVND (reference sequence). CDR3 length: 15 amino acids. J gave up 4 bases and V 8 bases, and 12 bases lay outside the gene matches. This table comes from immunoSEQ multiplex PCR, and its TCRdb copy is limited to in-frame clones, with some not included. The table lists around 150,000 clones, around 83% of them singletons, with about 0.95% in the top ten. This entry belongs to a study of blood T cell repertoires in COVID-19. This receptor was obtained from a middle-aged man with acute or convalescent COVID-19. This chain uses TRBV19 with TRBJ1-2; 8 nucleotides match TRBD1. The sequenced material came from peripheral blood. CDR3 protein: CASQAQGAPSYGYTF. In nucleotides, the CDR3 is TGTGCCAGTCAAGCTCAGGGGGCGCCCAGCTATGGCTACACCTTC.